This entry concerns a single TCR beta chain. The assay was immunoSEQ multiplex PCR, and TCRdb's table has in-frame clones only and misses some. There are 250,000 or so clones in the sample; over 75% occur only once, and around 3.1% lies in the top ten. The data were obtained in a study of blood T cell repertoires in COVID-19. Germline CDR1 is GTSNPN and CDR2 is SVGIG (reference sequence). V was cut by 4 bases and J by 1 base, with 6 bases left in between. The CDR3 is 12 residues long. Specimen: PBMCs or T cells enriched from blood (not recorded which). The receptor's source is a middle-aged woman who had been exposed to COVID-19. This chain connects TRBV30 to TRBJ2-3; D gene ambiguous. The CDR3 nucleotides are TGTGCCTGGATTCCCGGCACAGATACGCAGTATTTT. Its protein is CAWIPGTDTQYF.